The 28 T cell receptor beta chains below come from one sample, sequenced in a study of blood T cell repertoires in COVID-19. Clones were read by immunoSEQ multiplex PCR, and TCRdb kept only the in-frame ones, dropping some. Of some 370,000 clones listed, roughly four fifths are singletons. Sequenced input: PBMCs or T cells enriched from blood (not recorded which). The receptors were gathered from a woman between 45 and 65 years old who had recovered from COVID-19.

CDR3 in DNA: TGTGCCAGCAGCTTGTTTAGCGGGGTCGCGGGAGATACGCAGTATTTT. Translating it yields CASSLFSGVAGDTQYF. The chain joins TRBV7-2 to TRBJ2-3; 8 bases map to TRBD2. The CDR3 is 16 residues long. Germline trimming cut 3 bases from V and 5 bases from J; bases unmatched to any gene: 10. The germline CDR1 and CDR2 sequences are SGHTA and FQGNSA.

The V and J genes are TRBV18 and TRBJ2-5; 7 bases agree with TRBD1. The CDR3 is made up of 12 amino acids. With V trimmed by 5 bases and J by 5 bases, 2 bases remained unmatched. Germline loops: CDR1 KGHSH, CDR2 LQKENI. CDR3 in DNA: TGTGCCAGCTCAGGGGGACAGGAGACCCAGTACTTC. Translated, it gives CASSGGQETQYF. Looking up the rest from reference TRBV18 and TRBJ2-5 gives the full variable domain: NAGVMQNPRHLVRRRGQEARLRCSPMKGHSHVYWYRQLPEEGLKFMVYLQKENIIDESGMPKERFSAEFPKEGPSILRIQQVVRGDSAAYFCASSGGQETQYFGPGTRLLVL.

This chain uses TRBV3-1 (or the pseudogene TRBV3-2) with TRBJ1-1; maybe TRBD1 (6 bases). Germline CDR1 and CDR2: LGHDT and YNNKEL (reference sequence). The CDR3 spans 18 residues. V was pared by 0 bases and J by 4 bases, with 21 bases between. CDR3 amino acids: CASSQDFTIPEGGTEAFF. Here the CDR3 DNA reads TGTGCCAGCAGCCAAGATTTTACGATCCCCGAAGGGGGCACTGAAGCTTTCTTT.

The chain couples TRBV6-6 to TRBJ1-2, with 7 bases aligning to TRBD1. CDR3 length: 15 residues. V trimming: 5 bases; J trimming: 0 bases; junction bases outside the gene matches: 6. Germline V gene sequence: CDR1 MNHNY, CDR2 SVGAGI (reference sequence). The CDR3 region has the DNA TGTGCCAGCAGTGACAGGGTCACAGCTAACTATGGCTACACCTTC. Its translation: CASSDRVTANYGYTF.

This clone was seen a few times. V and J are TRBV20-1 and TRBJ1-2; 8 bases fit TRBD1. V was clipped by 3 bases and J by 2 bases; unmatched bases: 5. The CDR3 runs to 14 residues. Germline V gives CDR1 DFQATT, CDR2 SNEGSKA (reference sequence). CDR3 amino acids: CSASDRGRNYGYTF. CDR3 DNA: TGCAGTGCTAGTGACAGGGGCCGGAACTATGGCTACACCTTC.

V gene TRBV29-1 combines with J gene TRBJ1-1; a weak D match, TRBD1 (5 bases). V was shortened by 7 bases and J by 0 bases, with 12 bases between the two germline ends. Germline V gives CDR1 SQVTM, CDR2 ANQGSEA. The CDR3 length is 13 residues. As DNA, the CDR3 is TGCAGCGCTCGGGGGAGACTGAACACTGAAGCTTTCTTT. Translation: CSARGRLNTEAFF.

This clone showed up just a few times. The CDR3 loop reads CAWSVQSSYEQYF. CDR3 DNA sequence: TGTGCCTGGAGTGTACAGAGCTCCTACGAGCAGTACTTC. V and J are TRBV30 and TRBJ2-7; D call uncertain. V gave up 0 bases and J gave up 0 bases, with 6 bases separating them. Germline-derived CDR1 and CDR2 are GTSNPN and SVGIG (reference sequence). CDR3 length equals 13 residues.

The chain combines TRBV7-9 with TRBJ1-2, with 8 bases that match TRBD1. Trimming at V came to 6 bases and at J to 5 bases, leaving 8 bases not matched to a gene. The CDR3 is 14 residues long. The germline CDR1 and CDR2 sequences are SEHNR and FQNEAQ (reference sequence). The CDR3 sequence is CASRPQGAGYGYTF. The DNA for the CDR3 is TGTGCCAGCAGGCCCCAGGGGGCGGGTTATGGCTACACCTTC.

The chain employs TRBV13 and TRBJ1-4; 7 positions agree with TRBD1. Germline CDR1 reads PRHDT; CDR2 reads FYEKMQ (reference sequence). The CDR3 sequence is 14 residues long. V lost 4 bases, J lost 7 bases, and 6 bases stayed unmatched. In nucleotides, the CDR3 is TGTGCCAGCAGCTCCAGGGGGATTAGTGAAAAACTGTTTTTT. Protein sequence: CASSSRGISEKLFF.

This chain links TRBV7-2 with TRBJ2-1, with D unclear. From germline, CDR1 is SGHTA and CDR2 FQGNSA. V shed 5 bases and J shed 3 bases, with 8 bases lying between them. The CDR3 is 13 amino acids. CDR3 residues: CASSVTVYNEQFF. The CDR3 DNA reads TGTGCCAGCAGCGTTACAGTCTACAATGAGCAGTTCTTC.

The gene calls are TRBV7-2 and TRBJ2-7, with 7 bases that match TRBD1. This CDR3 contains 17 residues. Germline V gene data show CDR1 as SGHTA and CDR2 as FQGNSA. After removal of 0 bases from V and 2 bases from J, the junction contained 10 bases not matched to a gene. CDR3 loop: CASSLAGARQGTYEQYF. Here the CDR3 DNA reads TGTGCCAGCAGCTTAGCCGGCGCTAGACAGGGAACCTACGAGCAGTACTTC.

This clone came up a few times. This chain joins TRBV30 and TRBJ1-2; possibly TRBD1 for D (5 bases). The V gene lost 2 bases and the J gene lost 8 bases, with 24 bases spanning the gap. The V gene's germline CDR1 is GTSNPN and CDR2 SVGIG (reference sequence). This CDR3 is 16 amino acids long. This CDR3 is CAWSLPRGRGAGGYTF. The CDR3 nucleotides read TGTGCCTGGAGTCTACCCCGAGGGAGGGGCGCGGGAGGCTACACCTTC.

Concerning this clone: The sample contains more than one DNA sequence encoding this CDR3. V usage is TRBV29-1 and J usage is TRBJ1-3, with D possibly matching TRBD1 (6 bases). Germline loops: CDR1 SQVTM, CDR2 ANQGSEA. CDR3 length: 12 amino acids. V was trimmed by 7 bases and J by 4 bases, leaving 11 bases between them. The CDR3 DNA reads TGCAGCGCTGGGACAACCGGAAACACCATATATTTT. It encodes CSAGTTGNTIYF.

This chain links TRBV6-5 with TRBJ2-7; weak D call: TRBD1 (5 bases). Germline V gives CDR1 MNHEY, CDR2 SVGAGI. V was pared by 5 bases and J by 5 bases, with 16 bases between. There are 14 residues in the CDR3. In DNA, the CDR3 is TGTGCCAGCAGTCGCGACAGAAGCGTCGACGAGCAGTACTTC. This sequence encodes CASSRDRSVDEQYF.

This clone showed up many times. The rearrangement links TRBV6-5 to TRBJ1-1; D remains ambiguous. This CDR3 spans 15 amino acids. Deletions cut 6 bases from V and 0 bases from J, with 14 bases between. Germline V gives CDR1 MNHEY, CDR2 SVGAGI. The CDR3 DNA sequence: TGTGCCAGCAGCCCCATCAGTAACATGAACACTGAAGCTTTCTTT. Translation: CASSPISNMNTEAFF.

This clone was found once. CDR3 bases: TGTGCCAGCCGTGGCAGATCGAACACCGGGGAGCTGTTTTTT. It encodes CASRGRSNTGELFF. The chain employs TRBV9 and TRBJ2-2; no clear D. V was shortened by 7 bases and J by 0 bases, with 10 bases between the two germline ends. Germline CDR1 and CDR2: SGDLS and YYNGEE. The CDR3 loop spans 14 amino acids.

Only a few counts were recorded for this clone. The J gene is TRBJ1-1, the V gene TRBV7-2; tentatively, D is TRBD1 (6 bases). Trimming removed 1 base from V and 2 bases from J, with 11 bases in between. Germline loops: CDR1 SGHTA, CDR2 FQGNSA. The CDR3 is made up of 15 amino acids. In DNA, the CDR3 is TGTGCCAGCAGCTTAGTCACAGGGACAAACACTGAAGCTTTCTTT. It yields the protein CASSLVTGTNTEAFF. The full variable domain, with the rest looked up from reference TRBV7-2 and TRBJ1-1, is GAGVSQSPSNKVTEKGKDVELRCDPISGHTALYWYRQSLGQGLEFLIYFQGNSAPDKSGLPSDRFSAERTGGSVSTLTIQRTQQEDSAVYLCASSLVTGTNTEAFFGQGTRLTVV.

This chain links TRBV4-3 with TRBJ2-1; 10 bases map to TRBD2. Germline values: CDR1 LGHNA, CDR2 YSLEER. V lost 0 bases and J lost 4; bases outside the gene matches: 6. The CDR3 is 17 residues long. CDR3 DNA: TGCGCCAGCAGCCAAGATCTAGGGACTAGCGAATACAATGAGCAGTTCTTC. Translating it yields CASSQDLGTSEYNEQFF.

A note on this clone: A much more abundant neighbour one base away suggests this may be a read error. V is TRBV11-1 and J is TRBJ1-2; TRBD1 agrees at 7 bases. The ends lost 5 bases at V and 4 bases at J; junction bases unmatched: 4. CDR1 is SGHAT, CDR2 FQDESV, per germline (reference sequence). The CDR3 consists of 13 residues. The chain's CDR3 is CASSPGQTYGYTF. DNA of the CDR3: TGTGCCAGCAGCCCGGGACAGACCTATGGCTACACCTTC.

This chain connects TRBV5-1 to TRBJ2-1; 9 bases match TRBD2. The CDR3 totals 16 residues. Trimming cost V 3 bases and J 4 bases; bases outside gene matches: 8. CDR1 and CDR2 (germline): SGHRS, YFSETQ. The CDR3 reads CASSSASGGQYNEQFF. DNA for the CDR3: TGCGCCAGCAGCTCGGCGAGCGGGGGGCAGTACAATGAGCAGTTCTTC.

The chain has TRBV3-1 (or the pseudogene TRBV3-2) and TRBJ2-7, with 7 bases fitting TRBD2. J was trimmed by 5 bases and V by 1 base; bases with no gene match: 2. In germline, CDR1 is LGHDT, CDR2 YNNKEL (reference sequence). The CDR3 loop spans 13 amino acids. This CDR3 is CASSQGTRDEQYF. The CDR3 bases are TGTGCCAGCAGCCAAGGGACTAGAGACGAGCAGTACTTC.

This chain joins TRBV7-2 and TRBJ2-5; D is perhaps TRBD2 (7 bases). In germline, CDR1 is SGHTA, CDR2 FQGNSA. CDR3 length: 16 residues. The V and J ends lost 4 bases and 5 bases respectively, with 20 bases between them. The CDR3: CASSYPRGGRQETQYF. The CDR3 DNA follows: TGTGCCAGCAGCTACCCGAGGGGGGGCCGCCAGGAGACCCAGTACTTC.

The chain joins TRBV7-2 to TRBJ1-6; 8 nucleotides align to TRBD1. The CDR3 loop spans 16 amino acids. V lost 3 bases, J lost 9 bases, and 10 bases stayed unmatched. CDR1 SGHTA and CDR2 FQGNSA come from the germline V gene. Here the CDR3 reads CASSFRTTGAVSPLHF. The DNA for the CDR3 is TGTGCCAGCAGCTTCCGGACGACAGGGGCCGTTTCACCCCTCCACTTT.

The V gene is TRBV9, the J gene TRBJ2-3; 9 nucleotides agree with TRBD1. V lost 4 bases and J lost 0; bases outside the gene matches: 12. CDR1 is SGDLS and CDR2 is YYNGEE in the germline V gene. The CDR3 covers 18 residues. The CDR3 nucleotides are TGTGCCAGCAGCCTAGGGACAGGGAGAAGCACTAGCACAGATACGCAGTATTTT. Its protein product is CASSLGTGRSTSTDTQYF.

This clone showed up just a few times. The V gene is TRBV27, the J gene TRBJ2-3, with no clear D. The CDR3 has 14 residues. Germline CDR1 and CDR2: MNHEY and SMNVEV (reference sequence). V lost 6 bases, J lost 10 bases, and 20 bases lay in between. The CDR3 sequence is CASSLSPLLSPQYF. CDR3 sequence (DNA): TGTGCCAGCAGCCTATCTCCCCTACTGAGCCCGCAGTATTTT.

The chain joins TRBV6-4 to TRBJ1-3; D uncertain. Germline loops: CDR1 MRHNA, CDR2 SNTAGT. V was cut by 3 bases and J by 4 bases, with 7 bases left in between. The CDR3 totals 13 residues. DNA for the CDR3: TGTGCCAGCAGTGAGGGCGAGGGAAACACCATATATTTT. Amino acids: CASSEGEGNTIYF.

The CDR3 region is CAWRRDSNYGYTF. CDR3 bases: TGTGCCTGGAGGAGGGACAGTAACTATGGCTACACCTTC. The V and J genes are TRBV30 and TRBJ1-2, with 7 positions matching TRBD1. CDR1 is GTSNPN and CDR2 is SVGIG in the germline V gene (reference sequence). Trimming cost V 3 bases and J 1 base; bases outside gene matches: 2. This CDR3 spans 13 amino acids.

A single count supports this clone. The chain recombines TRBV7-2 with TRBJ1-2, with D possibly matching TRBD1 (5 bases). V was clipped by 5 bases and J by 8 bases, with 15 bases between them. CDR1 is SGHTA and CDR2 is FQGNSA in the germline V gene. The CDR3 runs to 13 residues. The CDR3 reads CASSPGFARGYTF. The CDR3 nucleotides are TGTGCCAGCAGCCCAGGGTTTGCGAGAGGCTACACCTTC.